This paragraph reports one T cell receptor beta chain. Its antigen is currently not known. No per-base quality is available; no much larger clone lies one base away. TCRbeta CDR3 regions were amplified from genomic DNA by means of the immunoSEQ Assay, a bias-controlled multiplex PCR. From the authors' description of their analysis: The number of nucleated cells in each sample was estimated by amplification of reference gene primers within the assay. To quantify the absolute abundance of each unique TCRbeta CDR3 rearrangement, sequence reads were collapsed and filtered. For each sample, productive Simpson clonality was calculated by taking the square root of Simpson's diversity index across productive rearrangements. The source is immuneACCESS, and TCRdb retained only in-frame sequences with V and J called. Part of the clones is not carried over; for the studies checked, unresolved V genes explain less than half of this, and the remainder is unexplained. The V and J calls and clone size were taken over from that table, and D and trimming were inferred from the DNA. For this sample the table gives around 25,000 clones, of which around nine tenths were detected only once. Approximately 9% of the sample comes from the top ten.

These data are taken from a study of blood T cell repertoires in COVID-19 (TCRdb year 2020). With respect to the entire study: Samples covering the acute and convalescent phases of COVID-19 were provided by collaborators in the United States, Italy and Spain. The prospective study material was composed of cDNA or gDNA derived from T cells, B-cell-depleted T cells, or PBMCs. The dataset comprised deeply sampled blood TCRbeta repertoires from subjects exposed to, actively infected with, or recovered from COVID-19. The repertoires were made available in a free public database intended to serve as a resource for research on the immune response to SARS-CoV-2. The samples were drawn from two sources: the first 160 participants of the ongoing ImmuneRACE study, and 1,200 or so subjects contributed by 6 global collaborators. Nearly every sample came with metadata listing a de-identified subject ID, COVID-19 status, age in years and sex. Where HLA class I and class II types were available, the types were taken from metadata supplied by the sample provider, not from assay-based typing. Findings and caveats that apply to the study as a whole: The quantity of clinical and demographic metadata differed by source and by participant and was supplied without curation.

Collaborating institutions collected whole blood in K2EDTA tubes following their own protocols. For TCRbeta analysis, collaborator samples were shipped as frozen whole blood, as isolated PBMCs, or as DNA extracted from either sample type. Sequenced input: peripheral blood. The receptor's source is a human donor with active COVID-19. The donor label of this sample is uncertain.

The nucleotide sequence reads as follows: TGTGCCATCAAGGAGGAGGGGCTGACCGTCTATGGCTACACCTTC. This sequence encodes CAIKEEGLTVYGYTF. This sequence uses TRBV10-3 and TRBJ1-2; the D gene is perhaps TRBD1, from 5 matching bases. For CDR1 and CDR2, the germline V gene lists ENHRY and SYGVKD. From the cysteine through the phenylalanine, the CDR3 covers 15 amino acids. Of all the DNA, just the CDR3 is kept, 45 bases in frame from base 1. V and J lose 7 bases and 4 bases, and a span of 19 bases separates them.